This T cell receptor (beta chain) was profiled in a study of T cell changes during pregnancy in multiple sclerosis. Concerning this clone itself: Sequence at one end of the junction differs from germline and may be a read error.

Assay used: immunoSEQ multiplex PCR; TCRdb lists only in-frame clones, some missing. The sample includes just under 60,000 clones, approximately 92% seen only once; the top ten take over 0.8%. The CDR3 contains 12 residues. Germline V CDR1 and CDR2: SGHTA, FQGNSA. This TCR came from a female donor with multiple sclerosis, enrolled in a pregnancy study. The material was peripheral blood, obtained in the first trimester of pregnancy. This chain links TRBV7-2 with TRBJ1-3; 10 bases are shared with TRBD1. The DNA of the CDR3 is TGTGCCAGCAGCTCATTATTGGGACAGGGGATATTT. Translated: CASSSLLGQGIF.